This is a list of T cell receptor beta chains from one sample in a study of blood T cells in healthy people across ages. TCRdb ran MiXCR on the 5' RACE reads and lists one entry per CDR3 protein. The table shows around 780,000 distinct CDR3 sequences, with roughly 24% occurring only once. The same sample was also studied in work on T cells of mothers and their children.

Material: blood. The source of these receptors is a boy aged 10-17 years in good health. Each CDR3 is given with its conserved first and last residue. Each record gives: CDR3 protein, J gene, V gene, CDR3 length.

CASTPTGPTEAFF | TRBJ1-1 | TRBV13 | 13
CASTTGQINEKLFF | TRBJ1-4 | TRBV19 | 14
CASSLGAGYHEQYF | TRBJ2-7 | TRBV7-9 | 14
CASALAGGYRQETQYF | TRBJ2-5 | TRBV5-1 | 16
CSVEDRLGGKLFF | TRBJ1-4 | TRBV29-1 | 13
CASSLSPAQETQYF | TRBJ2-5 | TRBV7-2 | 14
CAVSESLAARETQYF | TRBJ2-5 | TRBV10-3 | 15
CASIMGGDQPQHF | TRBJ1-5 | TRBV6-1 | 13
CASSEAGPVQFF | TRBJ2-1 | TRBV6-1 | 12
CASSQEGGGRNEQFF | - | TRBV4-2 | 15
CAIRRQGDEQYF | - | TRBV10-3 | 12
CAWSVHPGLEKLFF | TRBJ1-4 | TRBV30 | 14
CASRLGNREVGSPLHF | TRBJ1-6 | TRBV5-1 | 16
CASSLSNTIYF | TRBJ1-3 | TRBV13 | 11
CSSRDGSSGELFF | TRBJ2-2 | TRBV29-1 | 13
CSVQGYRRGSSGANVLTF | TRBJ2-6 | TRBV29-1 | 18
CSAILDREGETQYF | TRBJ2-5 | TRBV20-1 | 14
CASSPYGRGGTSGANVLTF | TRBJ2-6 | TRBV7-6 | 19
CASRTGNEKLFF | TRBJ1-4 | TRBV6-5 | 12
CATRIGSEQFF | TRBJ2-1 | TRBV24-1 | 11
CASETGATNEKLFF | TRBJ1-4 | TRBV28 | 14
CASSSRTGAGTIYF | TRBJ1-3 | TRBV28 | 14
CASSQSPGKSSGANVLTF | TRBJ2-6 | TRBV3-1 | 18
CASSALLVGLEFF | TRBJ2-5 | TRBV2 | 13
CSVDNGQEGYGYTF | TRBJ1-2 | TRBV29-1 | 14
CASSRLARSETQYF | TRBJ2-5 | TRBV6-1 | 14
CASSNGPTEAFF | TRBJ1-1 | TRBV12-3/TRBV12-4 | 12
CASSSWGPTSSYNEQFF | TRBJ2-1 | TRBV11-1 | 17
CASSTSGQASLLFF | TRBJ1-4 | TRBV6-6 | 14
CASSKQGDTQYF | TRBJ2-3 | TRBV12-3/TRBV12-4 | 12
CSAVAGASTDTQYF | TRBJ2-3 | TRBV20-1 | 14
CASSPGLTKEKLFF | TRBJ1-4 | TRBV19 | 14
CASRSTEVNTEAFF | TRBJ1-1 | TRBV6-1 | 14
CAIRPTSGGTNEQFF | - | TRBV10-3 | 15
CSVGTGGNTIYF | TRBJ1-3 | TRBV29-1 | 12
CAISEKTGGSYEQYF | TRBJ2-7 | TRBV10-3 | 15
CSASGGAPRETQYF | TRBJ2-5 | TRBV20-1 | 14
CASTPNPIPTDTQYF | TRBJ2-3 | TRBV12-3/TRBV12-4 | 15
CASAPVPGARWDEQYF | - | TRBV27 | 16
CASRRTSVETQYF | TRBJ2-5 | TRBV2 | 13
CASSYRGDLSYNEQFF | TRBJ2-1 | TRBV27 | 16
CASSQSGTGTPGANVLTF | TRBJ2-6 | TRBV12-3/TRBV12-4 | 18
CASSLLPSVRTDTQYF | TRBJ2-3 | TRBV27 | 16
CASSPRTRDYYEQYF | TRBJ2-7 | TRBV3-1 | 15
CASSADDRGAYEQYF | TRBJ2-7 | TRBV9 | 15
CASSLNAVLYNEQFF | TRBJ2-1 | TRBV7-3 | 15
CASSFRQGPKETQYF | TRBJ2-5 | TRBV5-1 | 15
CATSDGVGADYNEQFF | TRBJ2-1 | TRBV24-1 | 16
CASSLIMRRQRSYEQYF | TRBJ2-7 | TRBV21-1 | 17
CASSLGLAGGPNKKQFF | - | TRBV5-1 | 17
CAWSVPPTGPFYYEQYF | TRBJ2-7 | TRBV30 | 17